These T cell receptor beta chains were read from a single sample in a study of cytomegalovirus exposure and HLA in healthy donors. The repertoire was sequenced with immunoSEQ multiplex PCR; TCRdb's copy has only in-frame clones and lacks some. The data show some 190,000 clones, around 78% seen once. The sample was PBMCs. The receptors originated from a woman aged 25-40 years in good health and CMV-seropositive. Both conserved end residues are part of each CDR3. A D gene is named only where the DNA matches it firmly. Size tells how often a clone was seen (once, few, many) or the class of an expanded clone, and some rows leave it out.

TRBV6-6	.	TRBJ2-2	.	TGTGCCAGCAGAATTACAGGACTACGGACCGGGGAGCTGTTTTTT	CASRITGLRTGELFF
TRBV11-2	TRBD2	TRBJ2-7	once	TGTGCCAGCAGCTTAGGGACTAGCGGTTCCTACGAGCAGTACTTC	CASSLGTSGSYEQYF
TRBV4-1	TRBD2	TRBJ2-3	.	TGCGCCAGCAGCCATCCCGCTAGCGGGAGGGCCACCACAGATACGCAGTATTTT	CASSHPASGRATTDTQYF
TRBV28	.	TRBJ1-5	once	TGTGCCAGCAGTTTACCAGGGGGCAATCAGCCCCAGCATTTT	CASSLPGGNQPQHF
TRBV5-6	.	TRBJ1-2	.	TGTGCCAGCAGCCGACAGGCCCTCTATGGCTACACCTTC	CASSRQALYGYTF
TRBV28	.	TRBJ2-7	.	TGTGCCAGCAGCCCCCCAGGAAGCTACGAGCAGTACTTC	CASSPPGSYEQYF
TRBV28	.	TRBJ1-5	.	TGTGCCAGCAGTTCACCAGGGGTGTACCAGCCCCAGCATTTT	CASSSPGVYQPQHF
TRBV2	.	TRBJ2-7	.	TGTGCCAGCAGTACCAATGGAGGTACCTACGAGCAGCACTTC	CASSTNGGTYEQHF
TRBV7-9	.	TRBJ2-3	.	TGTGCCAGCAGTCCTGGAGTAGCGGCAAGCACAGATACGCAGTATTTT	CASSPGVAASTDTQYF
TRBV9	.	TRBJ1-5	.	TGTGCCAGCAGCGTAGCAGGGGATCAGCCCCAGCATTTT	CASSVAGDQPQHF
TRBV19	TRBD2	TRBJ2-5	.	TGTGCCAGTAGTCCTTCGGGCGGGAGGCCCCTTCGAGAGACCCAGTACTTC	CASSPSGGRPLRETQYF
TRBV19	.	TRBJ1-2	.	TGTGCCAGTAGTTGGCGGAACTATGGCTACACCTTC	CASSWRNYGYTF
TRBV7-2	TRBD1	TRBJ2-7	.	TGTGCCAGCAGCTTAGCTGACAGGGGAGAATACGAGCAGTACTTC	CASSLADRGEYEQYF
TRBV9	.	TRBJ2-5	.	TGTGCCAGCAGCCCCGGGGAGACCCAGTACTTC	CASSPGETQYF
TRBV28	.	TRBJ2-2	few	TGTGCCAGCAGTTTGACCACAGGGACGAACACCGGGGAGCTGTTTTTT	CASSLTTGTNTGELFF
TRBV30	.	TRBJ2-2	.	TGTGCCTTCCAGTCCCCACGTATTGGTACGAACACCGGGGAGCTGTTTTTT	CAFQSPRIGTNTGELFF
TRBV6-5	.	TRBJ2-7	.	TGTGCCAGCAGTTACCGGGACTACGAGCAGTACTTC	CASSYRDYEQYF
TRBV11-2	TRBD1	TRBJ2-5	.	TGTGCCAGCACCAGACCCGGGACAGGGTCGATGGAGACCCAGTACTTC	CASTRPGTGSMETQYF
TRBV7-2	.	TRBJ1-6	.	TGTGCCAGCAGCTTTGCCAGATCCCTTAATTCACCCCTCCACTTT	CASSFARSLNSPLHF
TRBV7-8	TRBD1	TRBJ2-3	.	TGTGCCAGCAGCCATTCGGGACAGGGGTTTTCAGATACGCAGTATTTT	CASSHSGQGFSDTQYF
TRBV10-3	.	TRBJ2-3	.	TGTGCCATCAGTGACCCATCCCTAGCTCGGGGTATCCCGGATACGCAGTATTTT	CAISDPSLARGIPDTQYF
TRBV6-5	.	TRBJ1-2	.	TGTGCCAGCAGTCTCCAGGTTAACTATGGCTACACCTTC	CASSLQVNYGYTF
TRBV11-2	.	TRBJ2-5	.	TGTGCCAGCAGCTTATTATATCGGAGAGAGACCCAGTACTTC	CASSLLYRRETQYF
TRBV19	TRBD2	TRBJ2-7	.	TGTGCCAGTAGCCCGGGTAGCGGGGGGGCGGCCTACGAGCAGTACTTC	CASSPGSGGAAYEQYF
TRBV5-1	TRBD1	TRBJ1-3	once	TGCGCCAGCAGCTCCGGACAGGGGATGGGTTCCGGAAACACCATATATTTT	CASSSGQGMGSGNTIYF
TRBV19	TRBD1	TRBJ1-4	.	TGTGCCAGTAGCCCCGGACAGGGCACAAATGAAAAACTGTTTTTT	CASSPGQGTNEKLFF
TRBV28	.	TRBJ2-3	.	TGTGCCAGCAGTTCCATGGCGGGGATGGCAGATACGCAGTATTTT	CASSSMAGMADTQYF
TRBV7-8	TRBD2	TRBJ2-1	.	TGTGCCAGCAGCTCTCTAGCGGGGTACTACAATGAGCAGTTCTTC	CASSSLAGYYNEQFF
TRBV7-2	TRBD2	TRBJ2-1	.	TGTGCCAGCAGCGAGGGACTAGCGGGGGGTCCCTCCTACAATGAGCAGTTCTTC	CASSEGLAGGPSYNEQFF
TRBV7-2	TRBD2	TRBJ2-5	.	TGTGCCAGCAGCTTAGAGGGCGGGAGGGAGACCCAGTACTTC	CASSLEGGRETQYF
TRBV2	TRBD1	TRBJ1-3	once	TGTGCCAGCAGTGGACAGGGTAGAAACACCATATATTTT	CASSGQGRNTIYF
TRBV2	TRBD1	TRBJ1-1	.	TGTGCCAGCAGGGGGACAGGGAACACTGAAGCTTTCTTT	CASRGTGNTEAFF
TRBV10-1	.	TRBJ2-4	.	TGCGCCAGCACCTATACAGGGGCCAAAAACATTCAGTACTTC	CASTYTGAKNIQYF
TRBV9	.	TRBJ2-7	.	TGTGCCAGCAGCGTAGATCGGGGTAGGGAGCAGTACTTC	CASSVDRGREQYF
TRBV28	TRBD1	TRBJ2-1	.	TGTGCCAGCAGTTTGAGGGCAGGGGGCGGCGATGAGCAGTTCTTC	CASSLRAGGGDEQFF
TRBV14	TRBD1	TRBJ1-2	.	TGTGCCAGCAGCTGGACAGGGTCAGGAGGCTACACCTTC	CASSWTGSGGYTF
TRBV7-8	TRBD1	TRBJ1-1	.	TGTGCCAGCAGCCTTACAGGGGACACTGAAGCTTTCTTT	CASSLTGDTEAFF
TRBV29-1	TRBD2	TRBJ2-3	once	TGCAGCGTCGGGAGCTTTGGACTAGAGAGCACAGATACGCAGTATTTT	CSVGSFGLESTDTQYF
TRBV2	TRBD1	TRBJ2-1	few	TGTGCCAGCAATGTTAGGGACAGCAATGAGCAGTTCTTC	CASNVRDSNEQFF
TRBV7-9	TRBD2	TRBJ2-5	.	TGTGCCAGCAGCTTATCCCCCTGGACTAGCGGGAGGGATCAAGAGACCCAGTACTTC	CASSLSPWTSGRDQETQYF
TRBV15	TRBD2	TRBJ2-3	.	TGTGCCACCAGCAGAGACACCTTAGCGGGGGGGCTGTTGACGCAGTATTTT	CATSRDTLAGGLLTQYF
TRBV2	TRBD1	TRBJ1-5	few	TGTGCCAGCAGTTGGACAGGGAATCAGCCCCAGCATTTT	CASSWTGNQPQHF
TRBV19	.	TRBJ2-1	.	TGTGCCAGTAGTATTGTATCTAACGGGGAAGTGAGGATCAATGAGCAGTTCTTC	CASSIVSNGEVRINEQFF
TRBV9	.	TRBJ2-3	.	TGTGCCAGCAGCGTAGGGCTGGGCGCAGATACGCAGTATTTT	CASSVGLGADTQYF
TRBV2	TRBD2	TRBJ2-5	.	TGTGCCAGCAAACCTCTAGCGGGGGGACAAGAGACCCAGTACTTC	CASKPLAGGQETQYF
TRBV5-1	TRBD1	TRBJ2-5	.	TGCGCCAGCAGCTTTACAGGGGAAGAGACCCAGTACTTC	CASSFTGEETQYF
TRBV5-6	.	TRBJ2-5	.	TGTGCCAGCAGCTTGTTAGGGGGCCAAGAGACCCAGTACTTC	CASSLLGGQETQYF
TRBV4-3	TRBD1	TRBJ1-2	.	TGCGCCAGCAGCCAAGGGACCGGACAGGGTAACTATGGCTACACCTTC	CASSQGTGQGNYGYTF
TRBV5-5	TRBD2	TRBJ2-3	.	TGTGCCAGCAGCTCACTAGCGGGAGCAAGAACAGATACGCAGTATTTT	CASSSLAGARTDTQYF
TRBV10-3	.	TRBJ2-7	.	TGTGCCACCCTCAGGCAGGGGAGCTACGAGCAGTACTTC	CATLRQGSYEQYF